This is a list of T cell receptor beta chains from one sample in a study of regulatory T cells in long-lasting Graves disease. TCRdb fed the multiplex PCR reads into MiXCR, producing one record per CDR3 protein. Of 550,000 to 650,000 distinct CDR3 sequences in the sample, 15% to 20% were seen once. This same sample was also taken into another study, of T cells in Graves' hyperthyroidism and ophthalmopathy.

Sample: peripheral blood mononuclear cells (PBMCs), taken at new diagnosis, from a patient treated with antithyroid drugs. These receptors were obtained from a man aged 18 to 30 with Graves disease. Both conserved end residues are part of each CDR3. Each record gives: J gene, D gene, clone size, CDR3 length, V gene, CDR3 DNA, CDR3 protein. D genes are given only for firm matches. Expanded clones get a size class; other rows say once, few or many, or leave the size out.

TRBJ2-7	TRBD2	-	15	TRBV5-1	TGCGCCAGCAGCTCGGGACTAGCGGGAGGTAACGAGCAGTACTTC	CASSSGLAGGNEQYF
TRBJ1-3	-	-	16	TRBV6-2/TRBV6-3	TGTGCCAGCAGCCGGGTGAAGAGCAACTCTGGAAACACCATATATTTT	CASSRVKSNSGNTIYF
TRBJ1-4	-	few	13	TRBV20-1	TGCAGTGCTAACCGGGACCCTAATGAAAAACTGTTTTTT	CSANRDPNEKLFF
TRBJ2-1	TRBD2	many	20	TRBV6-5	TGTGCCAGCAGTTCCCCCGGGACTAGCGGTAGAGTGAGCTCCTACAATGAGCAGTTCTTC	CASSSPGTSGRVSSYNEQFF
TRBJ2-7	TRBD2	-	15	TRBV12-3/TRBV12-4	TGTGCCAGCAGTGCAGGACTAGTGATGTCCTACGAGCAGTACTTC	CASSAGLVMSYEQYF
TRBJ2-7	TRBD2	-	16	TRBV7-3	TGTGCCAGCAGCTTTGGAGCGGGAGTGAAGGCCTACGAGCAGTACTTC	CASSFGAGVKAYEQYF
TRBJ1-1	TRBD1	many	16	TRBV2	TGTGCCAGCAGTGTACCCCGGGACAGGGAGGACGCTGAAGCTTTCTTT	CASSVPRDREDAEAFF
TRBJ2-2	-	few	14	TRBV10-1	TGCGCCAGCGGCACAGGGCCCTACACCGGGGAGCTGTTTTTT	CASGTGPYTGELFF
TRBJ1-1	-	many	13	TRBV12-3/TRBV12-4	TGTGCCAGCACCCCTCGACAGAACACTGAAGCTTTCTTT	CASTPRQNTEAFF
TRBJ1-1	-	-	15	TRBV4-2	TGTGCCAGCAGCCAAGAGGGGACGATGAACACTGAAGCTTTCTTT	CASSQEGTMNTEAFF
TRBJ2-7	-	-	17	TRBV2	TGTGCCTGCAGTCTCCCAGGGGACCTTGGGGGATTCTACGAGCAGTACTTC	CACSLPGDLGGFYEQYF
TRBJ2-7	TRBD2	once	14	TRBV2	TGTGCCAGCAGTGAAGGTGTTAGCGGGTACGAGCAGTACTTC	CASSEGVSGYEQYF
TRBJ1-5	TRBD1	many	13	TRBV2	TGTGCCAGCGGGACAGGGGAGAATCAGCCCCAGCATTTT	CASGTGENQPQHF
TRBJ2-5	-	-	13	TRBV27	TGTGCCAGCAGAGGAACGGACGGCGAGACCCAGTACTTC	CASRGTDGETQYF
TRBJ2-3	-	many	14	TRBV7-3	TGTGCCAGCAGCTTAACAGCGGGCACAGATACGCAGTATTTT	CASSLTAGTDTQYF
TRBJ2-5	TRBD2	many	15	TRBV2	TGTGCCAGCAGTGTGACTAGCGGGAGCCAAGAGACCCAGTACTTC	CASSVTSGSQETQYF
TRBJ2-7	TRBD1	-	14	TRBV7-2	TGTGCCAGCAGCTTAAGACAGGGTAGCCACGAGCAGTACTTC	CASSLRQGSHEQYF
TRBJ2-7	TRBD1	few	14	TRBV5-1	TGCGCCAGCAGCTTCGGACAGGGAAGGAACGAGCAGTACTTC	CASSFGQGRNEQYF
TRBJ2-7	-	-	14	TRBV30	TGTGCCTGGACCAGGACTGCTAAAATCTACGAGCAGTACTTC	CAWTRTAKIYEQYF
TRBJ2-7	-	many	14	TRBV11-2	TGTGCCAGCAGCTTAGGGACTCCTACCTACGAGCAGTACTTC	CASSLGTPTYEQYF
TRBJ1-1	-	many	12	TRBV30	TGTGCCTGGCGGTCCGATGCGCCTTCGGCTTTCTTT	CAWRSDAPSAFF
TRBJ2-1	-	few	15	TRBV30	TGTGCCTCATCCGACGGGGCCCCAGATTACAATGAGCAGTTCTTC	CASSDGAPDYNEQFF
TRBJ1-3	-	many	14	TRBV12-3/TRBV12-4	TGTGCCAGCAGCACAACAGGCTATGGAAACACCATATATTTT	CASSTTGYGNTIYF
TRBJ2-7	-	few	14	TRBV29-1	TGCAGCGTTGGAGCAGGAGGGGAAGCCTACGAGCAGTACTTC	CSVGAGGEAYEQYF
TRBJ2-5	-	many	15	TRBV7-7	TGTGCTAGCAGCTTAGCCCAGGGGGGTCAAGAGACCCAGTACTTC	CASSLAQGGQETQYF
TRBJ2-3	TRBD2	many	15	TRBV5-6	TGTGCCAGCAGCTTGTGGCGGGAGGGGCAGGAAACGCAGTATTTT	CASSLWREGQETQYF
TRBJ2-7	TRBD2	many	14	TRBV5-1	TGCGCCAGCAGCGGGGGGGGAGACGGCTACGAGCAGTACTTC	CASSGGGDGYEQYF
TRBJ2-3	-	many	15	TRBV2	TGTGCCAGCAGTTATATGGACTATATCACAGATACGCAGTATTTT	CASSYMDYITDTQYF
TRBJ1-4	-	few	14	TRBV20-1	TGCAGTGCTAGGCCGGACAGCTCTAATGAAAAACTGTTTTTT	CSARPDSSNEKLFF
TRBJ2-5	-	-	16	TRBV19	TGTGCCAGTAGTTCAACGACAGCCACCGTTTGGGAGACCCAGTACTTC	CASSSTTATVWETQYF
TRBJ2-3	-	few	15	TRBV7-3	TGTGCCAGCACCCAAAGCGCACGCGAACGGGATACGCAGTATTTT	CASTQSARERDTQYF
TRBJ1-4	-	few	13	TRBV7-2	TGTGCCAGCAGCTTAGCGGGGGGGGAAAAACTGTTTTTT	CASSLAGGEKLFF
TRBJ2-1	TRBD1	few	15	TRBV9	TGTGCCAGCAGCGTCCAAGGGGGACAGGGTCCTGAGCAGTTCTTC	CASSVQGGQGPEQFF
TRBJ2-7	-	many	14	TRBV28	TGTGCCAGCAGTCCTCACAGGGATACCTACGAGCAGTACTTC	CASSPHRDTYEQYF
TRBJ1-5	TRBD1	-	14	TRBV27	TGTGCCAGCAGTGTTACACAGGGGTTGCAGCCCCAGCATTTT	CASSVTQGLQPQHF
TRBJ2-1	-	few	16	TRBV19	TGTGCCAGTAGTAACCCGACGGGAGCCCACCGCAATGAGCAGTTCTTC	CASSNPTGAHRNEQFF
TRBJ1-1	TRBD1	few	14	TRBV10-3	TGTGCCACGACAGGGGGGGGGATGAACACTGAAGCTTTCTTT	CATTGGGMNTEAFF
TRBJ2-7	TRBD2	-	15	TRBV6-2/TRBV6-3	TGTGCCAGCAATTTAGCGGGAGGGCCAACCTACGAGCAGTACTTC	CASNLAGGPTYEQYF
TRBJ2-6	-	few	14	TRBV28	TGTGCCAGCAGTCAAGGAGTTGGGGCCAACGTCCTGACTTTC	CASSQGVGANVLTF
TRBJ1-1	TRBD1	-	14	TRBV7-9	TGTGCCAGCAGCTTCCCACAGGGGTTAGGTGAAGCTTTCTTT	CASSFPQGLGEAFF
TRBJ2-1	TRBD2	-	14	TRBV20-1	TGCAGTGCCCCGGGCGGACTAGCGGACAATGAGCAGTTCTTC	CSAPGGLADNEQFF